This T cell receptor beta chain was observed in a study of shared clonotypes between healthy human individuals. Data came from immunoSEQ multiplex PCR; TCRdb stores just in-frame clones and leaves some out. The data show some 510,000 clones, 70% to 80% seen once. Trimming left V 0 bases short and J 8 bases short, with 10 bases between. The CDR3 consists of 13 residues. Germline loops: CDR1 GTSNPN, CDR2 SVGIG (reference sequence). The chain has TRBV30 and TRBJ1-4; no clear D. The specimen was PBMCs. This sequence originates from a woman between 40 and 50 years old in good health. Some clones in this sample may be carry-over from other donors' samples. CDR3 DNA: TGTGCCTGGAGTGTAATGGGCCGGGAAAAACTGTTTTTT. Translating it yields CAWSVMGREKLFF.